This T cell receptor (beta chain) was captured in a study of radiotherapy plus CTLA-4 blockade in lung cancer. Across the whole study: The study recorded objective responses in roughly a sixth of patients and disease control in around 31%. General observations from the study: The study found tumor-derived TCR clones expanded in blood after radiotherapy plus ipilimumab. With interferon-beta, early dynamics of blood T cell clones were reported to best predict response.

Trimming at V came to 3 bases and at J to 4 bases, leaving 6 bases not matched to a gene. The germline V gene encodes CDR1 SGHDT and CDR2 YYEEEE. This CDR3 has 14 amino acids. A remark on this clone: Its matching antigen is unknown.

Each patient with chemo-refractory metastatic non-small-cell lung cancer was treated with focal radiation plus CTLA-4 blockade using ipilimumab. TCRdb's table, derived via immunoSEQ multiplex PCR, lists solely in-frame clones and lacks some. Of more than 80,000 clones listed, approximately 81% are singletons. This TCR derives from a human donor with non-small cell lung cancer that progressed on radiotherapy plus ipilimumab. Some clones in this sample may be carry-over from other donors' samples. This sample comprised peripheral blood, obtained from a patient treated with radiotherapy plus ipilimumab. This chain uses TRBV5-6 with TRBJ1-1; TRBD1 matches 7 bases. In DNA form, the CDR3 reads TGTGCCAGCAGCTGGTACAGGGGAGGCACTGAAGCTTTCTTT. Residues: CASSWYRGGTEAFF.